This record concerns one T cell receptor beta chain sequence. Its matching antigen is unknown. The data were taken from a study of cytotoxic CD8 clonotypes in ibrutinib-treated CLL. Study background: Response samples were obtained once patients had received a median roughly 11 months of treatment, range 6 to 36.

The method was immunoSEQ multiplex PCR; TCRdb's version includes in-frame clones alone and lacks a portion of them. The sample has about 130,000 clones; 70% to 90% are singletons. Study conclusions and caveats: Lymph node repertoires were not studied, and sampling times were unmatched. In comparison with age-matched healthy donors, baseline clonality was higher and tracked circulating CD8+ T-cell counts.

The CDR3 extends over 19 amino acids. This clonotype was sampled from a human donor with chronic lymphocytic leukemia. V usage is TRBV21-1 and J usage is TRBJ2-1; no check of the table's D call, TRBD1, against the DNA was made. TRBV21-1 is marked as a pseudogene. The source was PBMCs, collected after 24 months of ibrutinib treatment. The chain's CDR3 is CASNRPGQEKKSSYNEQFF. The CDR3 bases are TGTGCCAGCAACAGACCGGGACAGGAAAAAAAGAGTTCCTACAATGAGCAGTTCTTC.